This T cell receptor beta chain is from a study of T cells in Graves' hyperthyroidism and ophthalmopathy. Overall study findings and caveats: Blood also held most thyroid clonotypes expanded beyond 0.001. Through a model of 13 V-J features, ophthalmopathy was separated from stable hyperthyroidism.

It was RNA transcripts that yielded the amplified TCR beta CDR3 regions. RT-PCR in the first round (using the HTBI primer set) targeted the TCR CDR3. TCRdb itself ran the multiplex PCR reads through MiXCR, one entry per CDR3 protein. The sample yields 500,000 to 600,000 distinct CDR3 sequences, around 42% seen once. J lost 3 bases, V lost 6 bases, and 4 bases had no gene match. Germline loops: CDR1 SNHLY, CDR2 FYNNEI. The CDR3 is made up of 14 amino acids. Not enrolled were patients with uncontrolled infection, other autoimmune disease, pregnancy or lactation. Orbital computed tomography, thyroid ultrasound, serum thyroxine and TRAb, and clinical symptoms together informed the diagnoses. This clonotype was seen repeatedly, ten times or more. Its antigen remains unidentified.

The chain has TRBV2 and TRBJ1-4; 7 nucleotides line up with TRBD1. This clonotype originated in a woman aged 18-29 years with Graves' hyperthyroidism. Sample: peripheral blood or thyroid tissue (not recorded which). CDR3 sequence (DNA): TGTGCCAGCAGACGACAGGGCCCTAATGAAAAACTGTTTTTT. It codes for CASRRQGPNEKLFF.